The sequence of this TCR beta chain was determined in a study of T cell changes during pregnancy in multiple sclerosis. The V and J ends lost 3 bases and 5 bases, in that order; junction bases with no gene match: 7. The CDR3 is 16 amino acids. Germline V gene lookup returns CDR1 MDHEN and CDR2 SYDVKM. Clones were read by immunoSEQ multiplex PCR, and TCRdb kept only the in-frame ones, dropping some. The data contain 30,000 to 40,000 clones, about nine tenths of them singletons. The J gene is TRBJ1-5, the V gene TRBV28; TRBD1 matches 10 bases. The sample was CD8+ T cells from peripheral blood mononuclear cells, taken in the first trimester of pregnancy. This TCR derives from a female donor with multiple sclerosis, enrolled in a pregnancy study. CDR3 DNA sequence: TGTGCCAGCAGTTTCCTGACCGGGACAGGGGATCAGCCCCAGCATTTT. It yields the protein CASSFLTGTGDQPQHF.